Below, 15 T cell receptor beta chains from the same sample are listed, as sequenced in a study of T cells in Graves' hyperthyroidism and ophthalmopathy. Amplification of TCR beta CDR3 regions was performed using RNA transcripts as template. The HTBI primer set served for first-round RT-PCR of the TCR CDR3. One entry per CDR3 protein results from TCRdb running MiXCR on the multiplex PCR reads. The top ten clones hold 34% of a sample with about 640,000 distinct CDR3 sequences, less than 25% of them seen once. Material: blood. These TCRs come from a man younger than 45 with Graves' ophthalmopathy.

The chain is built from TRBV6-5 and TRBJ2-2, with 7 bases lining up with TRBD1. The CDR3 length is 16 residues. Trimming took 4 bases from V and 14 from J; bases not matched to a gene: 19. Per the germline V gene, CDR1 is MNHEY and CDR2 is SVGAGI. CDR3 nucleotide sequence: TGTGCCAGCAGTTTATCAGTGACAGGGTACCCAACGGGACTGTTTTTT. Translating it yields CASSLSVTGYPTGLFF.

V and J are TRBV5-1 and TRBJ2-1; 10 bases map to TRBD2. The ends lost 0 bases at V and 7 bases at J; junction bases unmatched: 13. The CDR3 consists of 18 residues. Germline V CDR1 and CDR2: SGHRS, YFSETQ. DNA of the CDR3: TGCGCCAGCAGCTTGGATAGTATTGGACTAGCGGCTGAGAATGAGCAGTTCTTC. Its translation is CASSLDSIGLAAENEQFF.

This clonotype was seen ten or more times. The rearrangement links TRBV7-9 to TRBJ2-1; D call uncertain. This CDR3 is built from 10 residues. The V and J ends lost 5 bases and 10 bases respectively, with 6 bases between them. Germline assignment: CDR1 SEHNR and CDR2 FQNEAQ (reference sequence). CDR3 DNA sequence: TGTGCCAGCAGCCCGGGCGAGCAGTTCTTC. Residues: CASSPGEQFF.

The J gene is TRBJ2-7, the V gene TRBV9, with 9 bases identical to TRBD1. Germline V gene data show CDR1 as SGDLS and CDR2 as YYNGEE. The junction had 6 bases not matched to a gene; V was cut back by 3 bases and J by 5 bases. This CDR3 region has 14 residues. DNA of the CDR3: TGTGCCAGCAGCGCCCGGGACAGGGACGACGAGCAGTACTTC. This translates into CASSARDRDDEQYF.

The chain links TRBV6-2 or TRBV6-3 to TRBJ1-6, with D possibly matching TRBD1 (5 bases). The CDR3 length is 17 residues. The V gene lost 7 bases and the J gene lost 14 bases, with 30 bases spanning the gap. Germline CDR1 is MNHEY and CDR2 is SVGEGT. The CDR3 sequence is CASKIRAAWGTFSALHF. The CDR3 bases are TGTGCCAGCAAGATTCGGGCGGCGTGGGGCACCTTTTCGGCCCTCCACTTT.

This clonotype was observed many times. This chain uses TRBV5-1 with TRBJ2-1, with a tentative D call TRBD2 (6 bases). V lost 3 bases, J lost 6 bases, and 10 bases lay in between. From germline, CDR1 is SGHRS and CDR2 YFSETQ. The CDR3 is made up of 13 amino acids. The CDR3 nucleotides read TGCGCCAGCAGCTGGGGACTTTCCAATGAGCAGTTCTTC. This sequence encodes CASSWGLSNEQFF.

This clonotype was picked up a small number of times. This chain connects TRBV5-1 to TRBJ2-7; 12 nucleotides line up with TRBD2. Looked up from germline, CDR1 is SGHRS and CDR2 is YFSETQ. This CDR3 comprises 17 residues. Trimming removed 4 bases from V and 3 bases from J; junction bases left unmatched: 11. CDR3 DNA sequence: TGCGCCAGCAGCGAGACTAGCGGGAGTGGCCTCCGCTACGAGCAGTACTTC. It yields the protein CASSETSGSGLRYEQYF. Together with reference TRBV5-1 and TRBJ2-7, the CDR3 gives the full variable domain: KAGVTQTPRYLIKTRGQQVTLSCSPISGHRSVSWYQQTPGQGLQFLFEYFSETQRNKGNFPGRFSGRQFSNSRSEMNVSTLELGDSALYLCASSETSGSGLRYEQYFGPGTRLTVT.

This clonotype has just a few counts. V is TRBV10-3 and J is TRBJ2-5; D gene uncertain. Germline V gene data show CDR1 as ENHRY and CDR2 as SYGVKD. The CDR3 spans 18 residues. Trimming took 4 bases from V and 0 from J, leaving 21 bases between them. The CDR3 reads CAISAMASRDIDQETQYF. Here the CDR3 DNA reads TGTGCCATCAGTGCCATGGCCTCTAGGGATATCGACCAAGAGACCCAGTACTTC.

The chain recombines TRBV12-3 or TRBV12-4 with TRBJ2-7, with unresolved D. The ends were cut back, 4 bases at V and 0 bases at J, with 19 bases in the middle. The CDR3 sequence is 17 residues long. CDR3 sequence (DNA): TGTGCCAGCAGTTACCGAGGAGTTGGAAGAAACTCCTACGAGCAGTACTTC. Translation: CASSYRGVGRNSYEQYF.

The chain has TRBV5-6 and TRBJ2-3; no firm D call. Trimming cost V 4 bases and J 1 base, with 19 bases left between them. CDR3 length: 17 residues. The germline CDR1 and CDR2 sequences are SGHDT and YYEEEE. The CDR3 DNA reads TGTGCCAGCAGCAAACTCGGTCCGGGTTTTGGCACAGATACGCAGTATTTT. As protein: CASSKLGPGFGTDTQYF.

The rearrangement links TRBV29-1 to TRBJ1-4, with D perhaps matching TRBD1 (5 bases). The CDR3 has 14 amino acids. Germline CDR1 is SQVTM and CDR2 is ANQGSEA. The ends were cut back, 7 bases at V and 6 bases at J, with 18 bases in the middle. The CDR3 sequence: CSAGRGGWDEKLFF. DNA of the CDR3: TGCAGCGCTGGACGGGGGGGGTGGGATGAAAAACTGTTTTTT. Full variable domain (remainder filled in from reference TRBV29-1 and TRBJ1-4): SAVISQKPSRDICQRGTSLTIQCQVDSQVTMMFWYRQQPGQSLTLIATANQGSEATYESGFVIDKFPISRPNLTFSTLTVSNMSPEDSSIYLCSAGRGGWDEKLFFGSGTQLSVL.

The table lists this clonotype with a few counts. The CDR3 DNA follows: TGCAGTGCTAGTGGAACAGTCAGGAACACCGGGGAGCTGTTTTTT. This translates into CSASGTVRNTGELFF. The chain employs TRBV20-1 and TRBJ2-2; D ambiguous. CDR1 and CDR2 from the germline V gene are DFQATT and SNEGSKA (reference sequence). Trimming stripped 3 bases from V and 1 base from J, with 12 bases between. CDR3 length: 15 residues.

At least ten counts were recorded for this clonotype. This sequence joins TRBV6-1 and TRBJ1-5; D is uncertain. This CDR3 is built from 16 residues. The V gene's germline CDR1 is MNHNS and CDR2 SASEGT. Trimming shortened V by 4 bases and J by 0 bases, and 13 bases separated the two germline ends. CDR3: CASSGTGHYSNQPQHF. The CDR3 region has the DNA TGTGCCAGCAGTGGAACGGGTCACTATAGCAATCAGCCCCAGCATTTT.

In its sample, this clonotype was seen a few times. This chain uses TRBV14 with TRBJ2-7, with D possibly called TRBD1 or TRBD2 (7 bases each). Looked up from germline, CDR1 is SGHDN and CDR2 is FVKESK. The CDR3 length is 15 residues. V was cut by 1 base and J by 2 bases, with 12 bases left in between. The CDR3 DNA reads as TGTGCCAGCAGCCAAGGGCCAGGGGGGGCCTACGAGCAGTACTTC. Its protein product is CASSQGPGGAYEQYF.

The J gene is TRBJ2-5, the V gene TRBV3-1; the D gene could be TRBD1 or TRBD2 (5 bases each). The CDR3 spans 16 residues. V lost 2 bases, J lost 4 bases, and 17 bases lay in between. Germline assignment: CDR1 LGHDT and CDR2 YNNKEL (reference sequence). The CDR3 bases are TGTGCCAGCAGCCAACACGCCCCGGGACCAATAGAGACCCAGTACTTC. It is translated as CASSQHAPGPIETQYF.